These 25 T cell receptor beta chains were sequenced from one sample in a study of cytomegalovirus exposure and HLA in healthy donors. Primers for the PCR totalled 60 Vbeta and 13 Jbeta. Sequencing was performed with immunoSEQ multiplex PCR; in TCRdb, only in-frame clones are kept and a portion is missing. The sample yields over 100,000 clones, 80% to 85% seen once. The sequencing sample was made of PBMCs. These receptors originate from a man aged 25 to 40 in good health and CMV-seropositive.

V is TRBV2 and J is TRBJ1-5, with no clear D. The CDR3 consists of 14 residues. The V end was cut by 3 bases, the J end by 9 bases, with 15 bases between. From germline, CDR1 is SNHLY and CDR2 FYNNEI. CDR3 sequence (DNA): TGTGCCAGCAGTGAGGGGTGGAGAGGGCGGCCCCAGCATTTT. Amino acid sequence: CASSEGWRGRPQHF.

This clone was observed a few times. The J gene is TRBJ1-1, the V gene TRBV4-1; D is ambiguous. Germline V gene sequence: CDR1 MGHRA, CDR2 YSYEKL. V was shortened by 4 bases and J by 1 base, with 16 bases between the two germline ends. The CDR3 contains 16 residues. The CDR3 DNA is TGCGCCAGCAGCCCGGGAATGGGCAGGTCGAACACTGAAGCTTTCTTT. Its protein is CASSPGMGRSNTEAFF.

Concerning this clone: The same CDR3 is also encoded by other DNA sequences in this sample. The chain is built from TRBV2 and TRBJ1-4; D unclear. Germline V lookup: CDR1 SNHLY, CDR2 FYNNEI. The CDR3 covers 13 residues. Trimming took off 7 bases at V and 3 bases at J, with 9 bases between the two ends. This chain's CDR3 is CASMRVANEKLFF. The CDR3 nucleotides are TGTGCCAGCATGAGGGTAGCTAATGAAAAACTGTTTTTT.

The rearrangement links TRBV11-2 to TRBJ1-1, with a possible D match to TRBD1 (5 bases). The CDR3 runs 12 residues. CDR1 and CDR2 (germline): SGHAT, FQNNGV. V was cut by 3 bases and J by 10 bases, with 12 bases left in between. This chain's CDR3 is CASSLGLRAAFF. CDR3 coding DNA: TGTGCCAGCAGCTTGGGACTGAGGGCAGCTTTCTTT.

J is TRBJ2-1 and V is TRBV5-8; D may be TRBD1 (6 bases). CDR1 is SGHTS and CDR2 is YDEGEE in the germline V gene. This CDR3 comprises 14 residues. V dropped 4 bases and J dropped 3 bases, with 11 bases sitting between them. The CDR3 DNA reads as TGTGCCAGCAGCCCTCAGGGGTTCTACAATGAGCAGTTCTTC. The encoded protein is CASSPQGFYNEQFF.

The chain couples TRBV6-1 to TRBJ2-7, with a weak D call TRBD2 (5 bases). CDR1 is MNHNS and CDR2 is SASEGT in the germline V gene. V was clipped by 4 bases and J by 4 bases, with 11 bases between them. The CDR3 is 13 residues long. CDR3: CASSVGDPYEQYF. The CDR3 DNA reads TGTGCCAGCAGTGTCGGGGATCCGTACGAGCAGTACTTC.

The chain joins TRBV5-1 to TRBJ1-1; maybe TRBD1 (5 bases). Trimming pared 4 bases from V and 3 bases from J, leaving 13 bases between. In germline, CDR1 is SGHRS, CDR2 YFSETQ. The CDR3 has 14 residues. CDR3 nucleotides: TGCGCCAGCAGCCCCAGGGAAGGAGACACTGAAGCTTTCTTT. Its translation is CASSPREGDTEAFF.

The chain links TRBV19 to TRBJ1-2; possible D gene TRBD1, 5 bases. The germline V gene encodes CDR1 LNHDA and CDR2 SQIVND (reference sequence). Trimming removed 3 bases at V and 1 base at J, with 12 bases between. The CDR3 loop spans 15 amino acids. The CDR3 loop is CASSIGANLNYGYTF. The DNA for the CDR3 is TGTGCCAGTAGTATTGGGGCGAACCTTAACTATGGCTACACCTTC. The full variable domain, its missing parts supplied by reference TRBV19 and TRBJ1-2, is DGGITQSPKYLFRKEGQNVTLSCEQNLNHDAMYWYRQDPGQGLRLIYYSQIVNDFQKGDIAEGYSVSREKKESFPLTVTSAQKNPTAFYLCASSIGANLNYGYTFGSGTRLTVV.

The gene calls are TRBV5-1 and TRBJ1-2; D is perhaps TRBD1 (6 bases). From germline, CDR1 is SGHRS and CDR2 YFSETQ. The CDR3 consists of 14 residues. V shed 0 bases and J shed 8 bases, with 14 bases lying between them. CDR3 sequence reads: CASSLATGFGGYTF. DNA of the CDR3: TGCGCCAGCAGCTTGGCTACAGGGTTTGGGGGCTACACCTTC.

Turning to this clone: Here the CDR3 omits its conserved ending phenylalanine or tryptophan, so a read error is the likely source. The chain is built from TRBV19 and TRBJ2-6; perhaps TRBD1 as D (6 bases). The germline V gene has CDR1 LNHDA and CDR2 SQIVND (reference sequence). The CDR3 is 15 residues long. V was pared by 10 bases and J by 4 bases, with 17 bases between. In DNA form, the CDR3 reads TGTGCCACTGAAACAGGGTTATCAGGGGCCAACGTCCTGACTTCC. Translating gives CATETGLSGANVLTS.

The chain recombines TRBV7-8 with TRBJ2-7; weak D call: TRBD1 (6 bases). The CDR3 totals 13 residues. CDR1 and CDR2 (germline): SGHVS, FQNEAQ. Deletions cut 2 bases from V and 3 bases from J, with 8 bases between. The CDR3 nucleotides are TGTGCCAGCAGCTTAACAGGGAACTACGAGCAGTACGTC. It specifies CASSLTGNYEQYV.

V gene TRBV7-2 combines with J gene TRBJ2-7; D possibly corresponds to TRBD2 (5 bases). This CDR3 spans 12 amino acids. V was trimmed by 7 bases and J by 10 bases, leaving 17 bases between them. The germline V gene has CDR1 SGHTA and CDR2 FQGNSA. In DNA form, the CDR3 reads TGTGCCAGCACCGCCCTAGAAGGGAGTCAGTACTTC. This codes for CASTALEGSQYF.

V usage is TRBV7-8 and J usage is TRBJ1-6, with D perhaps TRBD1 (5 bases). The germline CDR1 and CDR2 sequences are SGHVS and FQNEAQ. The CDR3 runs to 16 residues. Trimming cost V 1 base and J 7 bases, with 14 bases left between them. The CDR3 loop is CASSLVFGRENSPLHF. CDR3 sequence (DNA): TGTGCCAGCAGCTTAGTCTTCGGCAGGGAAAATTCACCCCTCCACTTT.

This chain links TRBV28 with TRBJ2-3; TRBD1 aligns across 10 bases. Germline trimming cut 4 bases from V and 4 bases from J; bases unmatched to any gene: 11. The length of the CDR3 is 17 residues. Per germline, CDR1 MDHEN and CDR2 SYDVKM. The CDR3 loop is CASSSLLDRGLADTQYF. CDR3 DNA sequence: TGTGCCAGCAGTTCCCTCCTCGACAGGGGGCTGGCAGATACGCAGTATTTT.

J is TRBJ2-7 and V is TRBV11-1; D gene ambiguous. The CDR3 spans 14 residues. The V end was cut by 1 base, the J end by 2 bases, with 9 bases between. Germline-derived CDR1 and CDR2 are SGHAT and FQDESV (reference sequence). CDR3 loop: CASSLGASTYEQYF. The CDR3 bases are TGTGCCAGCAGCTTAGGGGCCAGTACCTACGAGCAGTACTTC.

CDR3 nucleotides: TGTGCCAGCAGCTTAAACAGGGGGCGACCCCGGGAGCTGTTTTTT. Protein: CASSLNRGRPRELFF. The V call is TRBV11-3, the J call TRBJ2-2, with 9 bases fitting TRBD1. This CDR3 has 15 residues. CDR1 is SGHNT, CDR2 YENEEA, per germline. The V segment lost 2 bases and the J segment 9 bases; nucleotides outside the gene matches: 7.

The genes are TRBV11-2 and TRBJ2-5; D remains unclear. Trimming cost V 1 base and J 4 bases, with 7 bases left between them. Germline-derived CDR1 and CDR2 are SGHAT and FQNNGV. CDR3 length equals 13 residues. Here the CDR3 reads CASSLGETETQYF. The CDR3 DNA follows: TGTGCCAGCAGCTTAGGAGAAACAGAGACCCAGTACTTC.

The V call is TRBV18, the J call TRBJ2-7; D perhaps matches TRBD1 (5 bases). Trimming pared 0 bases from V and 7 bases from J, leaving 10 bases between. The CDR3 covers 13 residues. Germline CDR1 KGHSH, CDR2 LQKENI. The CDR3 sequence: CASSPPQGREQYF. CDR3 sequence (DNA): TGTGCCAGCTCACCACCCCAGGGTCGAGAGCAGTACTTC. Complete variable domain (other parts from reference TRBV18 and TRBJ2-7): NAGVMQNPRHLVRRRGQEARLRCSPMKGHSHVYWYRQLPEEGLKFMVYLQKENIIDESGMPKERFSAEFPKEGPSILRIQQVVRGDSAAYFCASSPPQGREQYFGPGTRLTVT.

This chain links TRBV10-3 with TRBJ2-7, with 9 positions matching TRBD1. CDR1 ENHRY and CDR2 SYGVKD come from the germline V gene. Trimming cost V 0 bases and J 3 bases; bases outside gene matches: 3. The CDR3 totals 15 residues. Here the CDR3 DNA reads TGTGCCATCAGTGAGTCTCTGGACAGGGGCTACGAGCAGTACTTC. Translated: CAISESLDRGYEQYF.

The genes are TRBV28 and TRBJ1-2; D is undetermined. The germline V and J ends were trimmed by 4 bases and 5 bases, with 5 bases remaining between them. Looked up from germline, CDR1 is MDHEN and CDR2 is SYDVKM. The CDR3 consists of 11 residues. Written as DNA, the CDR3 is TGTGCCAGCAGTTCCTATTATGGCTACACCTTC. Translating it yields CASSSYYGYTF.

The chain couples TRBV11-2 to TRBJ1-1, with D uncertain. This CDR3 comprises 16 residues. Deletions cut 1 base from V and 5 bases from J, with 17 bases between. The germline V gene encodes CDR1 SGHAT and CDR2 FQNNGV. The CDR3 nucleotides are TGTGCCAGCAGCTTAGGGCCGGGTGGGTTTATGACTGAAGCTTTCTTT. Amino acid sequence: CASSLGPGGFMTEAFF.

This chain joins TRBV25-1 and TRBJ2-3, with 7 nucleotides matching TRBD2. Germline CDR1 reads MGHDK; CDR2 reads SYGVNS. This CDR3 has 16 residues. Trimming at V came to 8 bases and at J to 4 bases, leaving 15 bases not matched to a gene. CDR3: CASSSLGLEVPDTQYF. CDR3 nucleotides: TGTGCCAGCTCCTCCCTCGGACTAGAGGTTCCAGATACGCAGTATTTT.

V and J are TRBV11-2 and TRBJ2-1; the match to TRBD2 covers 13 bases. Losses at the gene ends were 9 bases for V and 6 bases for J; bases not matched to a gene: 8. This CDR3 is built from 15 residues. Looked up from germline, CDR1 is SGHAT and CDR2 is FQNNGV. The CDR3 nucleotides read TGTGCCAGTGCTGTCGGACTAGCGGGAGTCAATGAGCAGTTCTTC. Its protein is CASAVGLAGVNEQFF. The whole variable domain, filled in from reference TRBV11-2 and TRBJ2-1, reads EAGVAQSPRYKIIEKRQSVAFWCNPISGHATLYWYQQILGQGPKLLIQFQNNGVVDDSQLPKDRFSAERLKGVDSTLKIQPAKLEDSAVYLCASAVGLAGVNEQFFGPGTRLTVL.

The gene calls are TRBV19 and TRBJ1-1; D unresolved. CDR1 LNHDA and CDR2 SQIVND come from the germline V gene (reference sequence). Between the trimmed V and J ends, which lost 4 bases and 1 base, there was a span of 10 bases. This CDR3 is built from 14 residues. The CDR3 region is CASSTKTANTEAFF. CDR3 DNA sequence: TGTGCCAGTAGTACCAAAACAGCGAACACTGAAGCTTTCTTT.

This rearrangement joins TRBV18 to TRBJ2-3; D perhaps matches TRBD1 (5 bases). The CDR3 consists of 16 residues. Germline V lookup: CDR1 KGHSH, CDR2 LQKENI. Trimming took off 6 bases at V and 5 bases at J, with 21 bases between the two ends. CDR3 loop: CASSPAPAGSGDTQYF. CDR3 nucleotides: TGTGCCAGCTCCCCGGCTCCCGCAGGGTCTGGAGATACGCAGTATTTT.